This TCR beta chain was identified during a study of CD8 T cells in ankylosing spondylitis. Findings and caveats of the study: Both synovial fluid and blood in reactive arthritis had previously been reported to carry some motif variants. It appeared that ankylosing spondylitis blood was characterized by a TCR beta motif of several highly homologous variants. Clones linked to disease, bearing a CD8+ phenotype, were relatively rare in peripheral blood.

This clonotype has only a few counts. What it binds is not known. V lost 5 bases, J lost 5 bases, and 8 bases lay in between. The CDR3 has 12 residues. Germline CDR1 is SGHAT and CDR2 is FQNNGV. TCR beta libraries were made by quantitative 5'-RACE with molecular barcodes. TCRdb used MiXCR to reprocess the 5' RACE reads, holding one entry per CDR3 protein. The sample has about 360,000 distinct CDR3 sequences; 20% to 25% are singletons. The sequence was obtained from a male donor with ankylosing spondylitis or in good health (not recorded which). Sequenced input: blood, either unsorted or a sorted T cell fraction (not recorded which). The V and J genes are TRBV11-2 and TRBJ2-3; D is uncertain. CDR3 in amino acids: CASSLSLDTQYF. CDR3 nucleotide sequence: TGTGCCAGCAGCCTCTCGTTAGATACGCAGTATTTT.